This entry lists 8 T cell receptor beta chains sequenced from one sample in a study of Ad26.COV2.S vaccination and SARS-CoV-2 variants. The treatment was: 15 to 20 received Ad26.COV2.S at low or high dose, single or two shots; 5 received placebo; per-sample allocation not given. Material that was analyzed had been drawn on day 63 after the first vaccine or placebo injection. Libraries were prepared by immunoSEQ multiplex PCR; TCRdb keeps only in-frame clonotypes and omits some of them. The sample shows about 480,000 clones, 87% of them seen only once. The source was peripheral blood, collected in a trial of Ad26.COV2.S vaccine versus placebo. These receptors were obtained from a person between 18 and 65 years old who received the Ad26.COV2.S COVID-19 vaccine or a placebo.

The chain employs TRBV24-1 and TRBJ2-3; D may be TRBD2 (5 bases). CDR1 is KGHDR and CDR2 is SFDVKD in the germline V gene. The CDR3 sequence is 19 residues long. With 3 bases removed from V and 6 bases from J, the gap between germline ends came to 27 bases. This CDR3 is CATSDTTAFSDSIRDTQYF. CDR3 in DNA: TGTGCCACCAGTGATACGACGGCATTTTCGGACTCGATCAGGGATACGCAGTATTTT.

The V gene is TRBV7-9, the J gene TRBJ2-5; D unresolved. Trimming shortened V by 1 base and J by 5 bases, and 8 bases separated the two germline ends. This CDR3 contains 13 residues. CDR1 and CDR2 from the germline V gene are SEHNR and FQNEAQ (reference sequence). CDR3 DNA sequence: TGTGCCAGCAGCTTAGGTACCCTCGAGACCCAGTACTTC. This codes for CASSLGTLETQYF.

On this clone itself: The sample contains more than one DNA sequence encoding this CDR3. Here the CDR3 DNA reads TGTGCCAGCAGCTTGGGGGTGGAGACCCAGTACTTC. It codes for CASSLGVETQYF. The rearrangement links TRBV7-2 to TRBJ2-5; D could derive from TRBD1 or TRBD2 (5 bases each). The germline CDR1 and CDR2 sequences are SGHTA and FQGNSA. V was clipped by 3 bases and J by 5 bases, with 7 bases between them. The CDR3 spans 12 residues.

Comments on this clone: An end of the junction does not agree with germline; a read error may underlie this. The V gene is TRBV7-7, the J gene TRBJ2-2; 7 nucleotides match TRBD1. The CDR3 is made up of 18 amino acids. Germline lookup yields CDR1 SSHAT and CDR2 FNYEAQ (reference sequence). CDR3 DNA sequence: TGTGCTAGCAGCGAATTCAGGGGGACAGCCTCGAACACCGGGGAGCTGTTTTTT. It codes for CASSEFRGTASNTGELFF. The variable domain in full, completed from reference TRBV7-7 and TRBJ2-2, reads GAGVSQSPRYKVTKRGQDVTLRCDPISSHATLYWYQQALGQGPEFLTYFNYEAQPDKSGLPSDRFSAERPEGSISTLTIQRTEQRDSAMYRCASSEFRGTASNTGELFFGEGSRLTVL.

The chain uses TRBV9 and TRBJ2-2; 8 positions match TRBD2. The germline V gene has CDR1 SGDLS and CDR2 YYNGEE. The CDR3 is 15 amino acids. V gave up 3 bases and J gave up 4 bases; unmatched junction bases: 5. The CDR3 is CASSATSGFTGELFF. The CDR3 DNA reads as TGTGCCAGCAGCGCCACTAGCGGATTCACCGGGGAGCTGTTTTTT.

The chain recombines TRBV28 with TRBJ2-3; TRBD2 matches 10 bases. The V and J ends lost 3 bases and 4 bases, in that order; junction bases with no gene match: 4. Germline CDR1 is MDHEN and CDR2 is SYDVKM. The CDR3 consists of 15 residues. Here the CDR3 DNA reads TGTGCCAGCAGTTTGGTAGCGGGAGGCCCAGATACGCAGTATTTT. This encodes CASSLVAGGPDTQYF. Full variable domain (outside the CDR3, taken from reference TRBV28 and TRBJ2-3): DVKVTQSSRYLVKRTGEKVFLECVQDMDHENMFWYRQDPGLGLRLIYFSYDVKMKEKGDIPEGYSVSREKKERFSLILESASTNQTSMYLCASSLVAGGPDTQYFGPGTRLTVL.

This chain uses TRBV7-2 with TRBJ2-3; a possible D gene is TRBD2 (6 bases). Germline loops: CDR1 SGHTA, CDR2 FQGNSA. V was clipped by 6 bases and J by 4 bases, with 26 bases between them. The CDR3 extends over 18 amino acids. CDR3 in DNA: TGTGCCAGCAGTTACTACCGCGGGGCGATACCCATCCCAGATACGCAGTATTTT. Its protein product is CASSYYRGAIPIPDTQYF.

Here the CDR3 reads CASSYETTTRETQYF. CDR3 DNA sequence: TGTGCCAGCAGTTACGAGACTACCACCCGAGAGACCCAGTACTTC. The chain has TRBV6-2 or TRBV6-3 and TRBJ2-5; D may be TRBD2 (5 bases). The CDR3 consists of 15 residues. CDR1 and CDR2 from the germline V gene are MNHEY and SVGEGT. The ends were cut back, 2 bases at V and 4 bases at J, with 14 bases in the middle.